These T cell receptor beta chains were read from a single sample in a study of cytomegalovirus exposure and HLA in healthy donors. Sequencing used immunoSEQ multiplex PCR; TCRdb keeps in-frame clones, though not all of them. Here the sample spans around 110,000 clones, around two thirds being singletons. The sequencing input was PBMCs. The receptor source for this set is a middle-aged woman in good health and CMV-seropositive. Each CDR3 is given with its conserved first and last residue. A D gene is named only where the DNA matches it firmly. Not every row has a clone size; where given, it reads once, few, many or a size class.

TRBD1 NA TRBJ1-1 TRBV6-5 16 CASSYFDRGANTEAFF TGTGCCAGCAGTTACTTCGACAGGGGGGCGAACACTGAAGCTTTCTTT
TRBD2 once TRBJ2-1 TRBV11-2 14 CASSLASGIYEQFF TGTGCCAGCAGCTTAGCCAGCGGGATATATGAGCAGTTCTTC
NA NA TRBJ1-3 TRBV15 16 CATSRDTGIGGNTIYF TGTGCCACCAGCAGAGATACAGGGATCGGCGGAAACACCATATATTTT
NA few TRBJ1-2 TRBV18 14 CASSPPDRTYGYTF TGTGCCAGCTCACCACCGGACAGAACATATGGCTACACCTTC
TRBD2 NA TRBJ2-1 TRBV7-9 16 CASSPPAGGPGSEQFF TGTGCCAGCAGCCCCCCAGCGGGAGGGCCGGGGAGTGAGCAGTTCTTC
NA few TRBJ1-1 TRBV30 12 CAWDRGNTEAFF TGTGCCTGGGACCGGGGGAACACTGAAGCTTTCTTT
TRBD1 few TRBJ1-3 TRBV7-2 15 CASSPRTGDGNTIYF TGTGCCAGCAGCCCACGGACAGGCGATGGAAACACCATATATTTT
NA NA TRBJ2-3 TRBV10-3 14 CAISDPGIADTQYF TGTGCCATCAGTGACCCGGGGATAGCAGATACGCAGTATTTT
TRBD1 NA TRBJ2-7 TRBV7-9 15 CSSSPFPQGSYEQYF TGTTCCAGCAGCCCCTTTCCACAGGGGAGCTACGAGCAGTACTTC
NA NA TRBJ2-1 TRBV27 12 CAAGKEINEQFF TGTGCCGCCGGGAAGGAGATCAATGAGCAGTTCTTC
NA few TRBJ1-4 TRBV14 13 CASSQGGNEKLFF TGTGCCAGCAGCCAAGGAGGAAATGAAAAACTGTTTTTT
TRBD2 few TRBJ2-3 TRBV11-3 16 CASSRGLAGVTDTQYF TGTGCCAGCAGCAGAGGACTAGCGGGAGTCACAGATACGCAGTATTTT
TRBD2 NA TRBJ2-4 TRBV15 15 CATSRDRREGNIQYF TGTGCCACCAGCAGAGATCGGCGGGAGGGGAACATTCAGTACTTC
NA NA TRBJ2-3 TRBV2 14 CASSESLVTDTQYF TGTGCCAGCAGTGAATCACTAGTCACAGATACGCAGTATTTT
NA NA TRBJ1-1 TRBV27 18 CASSLLPPQGFMNTEAFF TGTGCCAGCAGTTTACTCCCGCCACAGGGCTTCATGAACACTGAAGCTTTCTTT
NA NA TRBJ1-1 TRBV6-5 16 CASSYSGQSGRAEAFF TGTGCCAGCAGTTACTCCGGACAGAGCGGAAGGGCTGAAGCTTTCTTT
NA NA TRBJ1-2 TRBV6-7 15 CASRDPRGGGYGYTF TGTGCCAGCAGAGACCCCAGGGGTGGTGGCTATGGCTACACCTTC
TRBD1 few TRBJ1-1 TRBV27 14 CASSLNRGGTEAFF TGTGCCAGCAGTTTAAACAGGGGAGGAACTGAAGCTTTCTTT
TRBD1 NA TRBJ1-1 TRBV6-5 16 CASSSQGQGGGTEAFF TGTGCCAGCAGTTCGCAAGGACAGGGTGGGGGCACTGAAGCTTTCTTT
TRBD2 NA TRBJ2-1 TRBV28 21 CASTQLMPGLAASSSYNEQFF TGTGCCAGCACCCAACTGATGCCGGGACTAGCGGCGTCTAGCTCCTATAATGAGCAGTTCTTC
NA NA TRBJ2-7 TRBV28 12 CASTLSAGEQYF TGTGCCAGCACCCTAAGCGCCGGGGAGCAGTACTTC
NA NA TRBJ2-3 TRBV7-6 14 CASSLALAADTQYF TGTGCCAGCAGCTTAGCGCTAGCCGCAGATACGCAGTATTTT
NA NA TRBJ2-2 TRBV7-2 15 CASSRTALVTGELFF TGTGCCAGCAGCCGGACTGCCCTGGTCACCGGGGAGCTGTTTTTT